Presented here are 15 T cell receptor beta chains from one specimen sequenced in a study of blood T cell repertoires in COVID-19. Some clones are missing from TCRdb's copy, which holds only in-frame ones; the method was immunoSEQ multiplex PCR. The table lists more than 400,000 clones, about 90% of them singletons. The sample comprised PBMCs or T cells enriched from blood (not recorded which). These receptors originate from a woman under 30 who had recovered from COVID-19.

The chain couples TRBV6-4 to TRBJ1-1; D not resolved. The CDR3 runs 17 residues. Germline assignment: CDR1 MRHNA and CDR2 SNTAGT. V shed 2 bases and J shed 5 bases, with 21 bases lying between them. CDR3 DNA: TGTGCCAGCAGTGACCCCGGGGAGGGCCTCGAACGGACTGAAGCTTTCTTT. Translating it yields CASSDPGEGLERTEAFF.

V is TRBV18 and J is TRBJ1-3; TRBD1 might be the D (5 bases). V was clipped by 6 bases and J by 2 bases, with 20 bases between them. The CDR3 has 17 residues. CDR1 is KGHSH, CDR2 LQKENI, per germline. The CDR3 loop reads CASSDLSQGSTGNTIYF. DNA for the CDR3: TGTGCCAGCTCCGACCTTTCGCAGGGATCGACTGGAAACACCATATATTTT.

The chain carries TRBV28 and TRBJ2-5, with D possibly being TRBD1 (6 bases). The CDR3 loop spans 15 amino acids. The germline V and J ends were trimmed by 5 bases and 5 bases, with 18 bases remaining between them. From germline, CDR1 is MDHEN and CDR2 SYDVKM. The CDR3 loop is CASSRTGSGVETQYF. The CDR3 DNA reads TGTGCCAGCAGTCGTACTGGGTCAGGGGTGGAGACCCAGTACTTC.

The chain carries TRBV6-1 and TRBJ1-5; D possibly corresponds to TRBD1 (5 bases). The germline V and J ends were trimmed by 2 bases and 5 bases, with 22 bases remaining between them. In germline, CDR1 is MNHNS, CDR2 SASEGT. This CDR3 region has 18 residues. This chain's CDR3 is CASSEYSGGGQGHQPQHF. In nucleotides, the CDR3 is TGTGCCAGCAGTGAATATTCGGGAGGTGGGCAGGGACATCAGCCCCAGCATTTT.

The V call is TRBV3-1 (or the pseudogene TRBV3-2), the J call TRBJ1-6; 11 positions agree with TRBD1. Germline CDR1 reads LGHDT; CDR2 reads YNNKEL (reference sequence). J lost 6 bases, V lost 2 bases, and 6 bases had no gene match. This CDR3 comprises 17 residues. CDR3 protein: CASSQPWTGGSNSPLHF. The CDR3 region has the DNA TGTGCCAGCAGCCAACCATGGACAGGGGGCTCTAATTCACCCCTCCACTTT.

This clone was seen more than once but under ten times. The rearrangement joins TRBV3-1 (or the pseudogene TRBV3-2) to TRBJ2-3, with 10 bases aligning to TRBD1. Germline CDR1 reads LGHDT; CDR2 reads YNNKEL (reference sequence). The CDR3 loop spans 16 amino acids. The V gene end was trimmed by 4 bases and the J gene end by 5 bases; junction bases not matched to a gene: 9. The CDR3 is CASSPWDRGGKDTQYF. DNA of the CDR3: TGTGCCAGCAGCCCATGGGACAGGGGAGGGAAAGATACGCAGTATTTT.

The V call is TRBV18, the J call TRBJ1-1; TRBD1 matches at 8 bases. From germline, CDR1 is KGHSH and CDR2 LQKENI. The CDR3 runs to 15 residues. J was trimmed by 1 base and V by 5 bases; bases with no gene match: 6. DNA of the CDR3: TGTGCCAGCTCAATCGGACAGGGACCGAACACTGAAGCTTTCTTT. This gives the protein CASSIGQGPNTEAFF.

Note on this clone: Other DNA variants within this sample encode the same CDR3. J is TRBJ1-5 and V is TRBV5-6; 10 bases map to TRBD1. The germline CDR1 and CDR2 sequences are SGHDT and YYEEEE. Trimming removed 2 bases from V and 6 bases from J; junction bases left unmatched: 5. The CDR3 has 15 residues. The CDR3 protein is CASSLGQGGGQPQHF. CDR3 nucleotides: TGTGCCAGCAGCTTAGGACAGGGGGGAGGTCAGCCCCAGCATTTT. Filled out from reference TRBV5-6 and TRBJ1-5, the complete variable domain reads DAGVTQSPTHLIKTRGQQVTLRCSPKSGHDTVSWYQQALGQGPQFIFQYYEEEERQRGNFPDRFSGHQFPNYSSELNVNALLLGDSALYLCASSLGQGGGQPQHFGDGTRLSIL.

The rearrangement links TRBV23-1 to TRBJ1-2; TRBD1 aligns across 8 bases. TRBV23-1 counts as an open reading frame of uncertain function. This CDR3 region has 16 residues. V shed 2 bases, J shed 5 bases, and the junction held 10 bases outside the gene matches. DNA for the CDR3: TGCGCCAGCAGTCAACCGTGGGGGGGACAGGTTTATGGCTACACCTTC. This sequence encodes CASSQPWGGQVYGYTF.

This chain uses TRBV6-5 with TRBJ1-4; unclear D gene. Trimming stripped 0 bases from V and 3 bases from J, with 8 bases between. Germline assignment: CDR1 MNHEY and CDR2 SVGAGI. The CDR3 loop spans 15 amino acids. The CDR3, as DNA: TGTGCCAGCAGTTACTCGAACAGAGCTAATGAAAAACTGTTTTTT. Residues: CASSYSNRANEKLFF.

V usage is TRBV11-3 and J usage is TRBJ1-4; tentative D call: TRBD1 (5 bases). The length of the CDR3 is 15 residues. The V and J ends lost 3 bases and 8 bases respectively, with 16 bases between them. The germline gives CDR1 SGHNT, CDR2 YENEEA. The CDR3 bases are TGTGCCAGCAGCTTTAGGGGTTACCTTAGGGAAAAACTGTTTTTT. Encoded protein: CASSFRGYLREKLFF. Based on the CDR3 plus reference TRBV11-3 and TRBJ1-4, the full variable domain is EAGVVQSPRYKIIEKKQPVAFWCNPISGHNTLYWYLQNLGQGPELLIRYENEEAVDDSQLPKDRFSAERLKGVDSTLKIQPAELGDSAVYLCASSFRGYLREKLFFGSGTQLSVL.

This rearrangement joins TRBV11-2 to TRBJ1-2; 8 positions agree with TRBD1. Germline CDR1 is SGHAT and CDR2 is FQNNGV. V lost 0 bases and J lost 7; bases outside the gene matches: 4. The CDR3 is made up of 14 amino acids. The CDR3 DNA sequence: TGTGCCAGCAGCTTAGAGACAGGGGCCCCTGGCTACACCTTC. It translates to CASSLETGAPGYTF.

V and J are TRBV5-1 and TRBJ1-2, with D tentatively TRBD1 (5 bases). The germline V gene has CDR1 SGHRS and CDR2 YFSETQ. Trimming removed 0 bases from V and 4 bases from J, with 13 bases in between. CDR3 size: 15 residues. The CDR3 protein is CASSLDIQESYGYTF. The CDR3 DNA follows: TGCGCCAGCAGCTTGGACATACAGGAGTCCTATGGCTACACCTTC.

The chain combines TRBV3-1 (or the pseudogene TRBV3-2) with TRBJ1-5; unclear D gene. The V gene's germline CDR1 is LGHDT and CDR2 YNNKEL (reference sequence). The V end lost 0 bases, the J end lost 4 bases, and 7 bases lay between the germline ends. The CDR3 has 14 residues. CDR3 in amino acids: CASSQDHSNQPQHF. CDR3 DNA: TGTGCCAGCAGCCAAGATCACAGTAATCAGCCCCAGCATTTT.

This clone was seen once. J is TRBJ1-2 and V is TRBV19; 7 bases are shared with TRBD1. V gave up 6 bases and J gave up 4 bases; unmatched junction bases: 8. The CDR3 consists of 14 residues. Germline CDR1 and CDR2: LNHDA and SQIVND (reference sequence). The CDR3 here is CASSRDRTTYGYTF. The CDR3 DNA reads TGTGCCAGTAGCCGGGACAGAACAACCTATGGCTACACCTTC.